A single sample gave rise to the 16 T cell receptor beta chains below, sequenced in a study of blood T cell repertoires in COVID-19. Libraries were prepared by immunoSEQ multiplex PCR; TCRdb keeps only in-frame clonotypes and omits some of them. The repertoire has around 59,000 clones, 80% to 90% of them found once; the top ten carry 4.5% to 5%. Sequencing was done on a sample of peripheral blood. These receptors all come from a man aged 55 to 70 with acute or convalescent COVID-19.

The V gene is TRBV28, the J gene TRBJ1-2; 11 bases align to TRBD1. Looked up from germline, CDR1 is MDHEN and CDR2 is SYDVKM. This CDR3 region has 14 residues. Trimming took 7 bases from V and 8 from J; bases not matched to a gene: 9. This chain's CDR3 is CASNTPGQGVGYTF. The DNA for the CDR3 is TGTGCCAGCAACACACCGGGACAGGGGGTCGGCTACACCTTC.

The gene calls are TRBV4-2 and TRBJ2-5, with D possibly being TRBD2 (6 bases). The CDR3 contains 16 residues. Trimming cost V 1 base and J 10 bases, with 22 bases left between them. Germline V lookup: CDR1 LGHNA, CDR2 YNFKEQ. The CDR3 sequence: CASSQVATGPSGDQYF. The CDR3 DNA follows: TGTGCCAGCAGCCAAGTAGCCACCGGGCCCTCGGGGGACCAGTACTTC.

This rearrangement joins TRBV7-9 to TRBJ1-2; TRBD1 agrees at 7 bases. CDR1 SEHNR and CDR2 FQNEAQ come from the germline V gene (reference sequence). The ends lost 4 bases at V and 4 bases at J; junction bases unmatched: 0. The CDR3 length is 12 residues. The CDR3 region is CASSWDSYGYTF. CDR3 nucleotide sequence: TGTGCCAGCAGCTGGGACAGCTATGGCTACACCTTC.

Of note for this clone: Other DNA variants within this sample encode the same CDR3. This chain links TRBV6-4 with TRBJ2-1, with 10 bases that match TRBD2. Germline values: CDR1 MRHNA, CDR2 SNTAGT. V was pared by 5 bases and J by 1 base, with 5 bases of the junction left unmatched. There are 16 residues in the CDR3. This CDR3 reads CASSLVAGGSYNEQFF. CDR3 sequence (DNA): TGTGCCAGCAGTCTCGTAGCGGGAGGTTCCTACAATGAGCAGTTCTTC.

This sequence joins TRBV13 and TRBJ1-4; a weak D match, TRBD1 (5 bases). CDR1 and CDR2 from the germline V gene are PRHDT and FYEKMQ (reference sequence). The CDR3 is made up of 15 amino acids. The germline V and J ends were trimmed by 3 bases and 8 bases, with 16 bases remaining between them. CDR3 in amino acids: CASSFGQGMWEKLFF. CDR3 DNA sequence: TGTGCCAGCAGCTTTGGGCAGGGAATGTGGGAAAAACTGTTTTTT.

The chain is built from TRBV11-2 and TRBJ2-3; D is perhaps TRBD1 (6 bases). Germline CDR1 SGHAT, CDR2 FQNNGV. The CDR3 contains 17 residues. Trimming stripped 3 bases from V and 4 bases from J, with 20 bases between. For the CDR3, the DNA is TGTGCCAGCAGCTTGGGGGCTAGCCCCAAAGGGGCAGATACGCAGTATTTT. As protein: CASSLGASPKGADTQYF.

This clone has just one count. J is TRBJ1-5 and V is TRBV27, with D unclear. V lost 2 bases and J 4 bases, leaving 9 bases between the germline ends. CDR1 is MNHEY, CDR2 SMNVEV, per germline (reference sequence). This CDR3 has 14 amino acids. The CDR3 region has the DNA TGTGCCAGCAGTTTAGGCATCATGAATCAGCCCCAGCATTTT. It encodes CASSLGIMNQPQHF.

This rearrangement joins TRBV4-1 to TRBJ2-1; D possibly corresponds to TRBD2 (5 bases). Trimming left V 0 bases short and J 0 bases short, with 6 bases between. Germline CDR1 reads MGHRA; CDR2 reads YSYEKL. The length of the CDR3 is 15 residues. Here the CDR3 DNA reads TGCGCCAGCAGCCAAGATCGGGGCTCCTACAATGAGCAGTTCTTC. Amino acids: CASSQDRGSYNEQFF.

DNA of the CDR3: TGTGCCTGGAGGAGGGGGCGCGGTGAAAAACTGTTTTTT. It specifies CAWRRGRGEKLFF. V and J are TRBV30 and TRBJ1-4, with TRBD1 matching over 7 bases. J was trimmed by 7 bases and V by 3 bases; bases with no gene match: 5. This CDR3 has 13 amino acids. Per germline, CDR1 GTSNPN and CDR2 SVGIG (reference sequence).

The rearrangement uses TRBV18 and TRBJ1-5, with D perhaps matching TRBD1 (6 bases). Germline values: CDR1 KGHSH, CDR2 LQKENI. Trimming cost V 2 bases and J 2 bases, with 10 bases left between them. There are 15 residues in the CDR3. CDR3 DNA: TGTGCCAGCTCACCAGGGGAGGGGGGCAATCAGCCCCAGCATTTT. It specifies CASSPGEGGNQPQHF.

This sequence joins TRBV6-1 and TRBJ2-7; a weak D match, TRBD2 (6 bases). The germline V gene has CDR1 MNHNS and CDR2 SASEGT. The CDR3 is made up of 15 amino acids. The V end was cut by 0 bases, the J end by 3 bases, with 12 bases between. The CDR3 loop reads CASSEAQTSLYEQYF. The DNA of the CDR3 is TGTGCCAGCAGTGAAGCGCAAACTAGCCTCTACGAGCAGTACTTC.

The genes are TRBV9 and TRBJ1-4; D gene unclear. The CDR3 extends over 18 amino acids. From germline, CDR1 is SGDLS and CDR2 YYNGEE. V lost 0 bases and J 0 bases, leaving 15 bases between the germline ends. This CDR3 is CASSVGGLGISTNEKLFF. CDR3 in DNA: TGTGCCAGCAGCGTAGGAGGGCTGGGGATTTCAACTAATGAAAAACTGTTTTTT.

The J gene is TRBJ2-7, the V gene TRBV23-1; 12 positions agree with TRBD1. TRBV23-1 is filed as an ORF, its function uncertain. The CDR3 sequence is 23 residues long. Trimming cost V 2 bases and J 2 bases; bases outside gene matches: 25. CDR3 sequence: CASSQLAGTGGIKREFKAYEQYF. As DNA, the CDR3 is TGCGCCAGCAGTCAACTTGCCGGGACAGGGGGCATTAAGCGGGAGTTTAAAGCCTACGAGCAGTACTTC.

The chain couples TRBV7-9 to TRBJ1-4, with 8 positions matching TRBD1. V shed 6 bases, J shed 8 bases, and the junction held 8 bases outside the gene matches. The CDR3 runs to 14 residues. The V gene's germline CDR1 is SEHNR and CDR2 FQNEAQ (reference sequence). The DNA for the CDR3 is TGTGCCAGCAGTTCTCAGGGGGCGCGGGAAAAACTGTTTTTT. This encodes CASSSQGAREKLFF.

This clone was seen a single time. The V and J genes are TRBV10-2 and TRBJ2-1, with 10 bases lining up with TRBD1. Germline CDR1 is WSHSY and CDR2 is SAAADI. J gave up 0 bases and V 0 bases, and 5 bases lay outside the gene matches. This CDR3 has 18 amino acids. The CDR3 DNA is TGCGCCAGCAGTGAGTCCGAGACAGGGGGCAGCTCCTACAATGAGCAGTTCTTC. Its protein is CASSESETGGSSYNEQFF.

This clone was seen only once. The chain carries TRBV2 and TRBJ1-4; D is ambiguous. This CDR3 spans 16 amino acids. V lost 3 bases, J lost 0 bases, and 11 bases lay in between. Germline CDR1 reads SNHLY; CDR2 reads FYNNEI. In DNA form, the CDR3 reads TGTGCCAGCAGTGAGTCTCAGACTGCAACTAATGAAAAACTGTTTTTT. Its protein product is CASSESQTATNEKLFF. Full variable domain (remainder filled in from reference TRBV2 and TRBJ1-4): EPEVTQTPSHQVTQMGQEVILRCVPISNHLYFYWYRQILGQKVEFLVSFYNNEISEKSEIFDDQFSVERPDGSNFTLKIRSTKLEDSAMYFCASSESQTATNEKLFFGSGTQLSVL.